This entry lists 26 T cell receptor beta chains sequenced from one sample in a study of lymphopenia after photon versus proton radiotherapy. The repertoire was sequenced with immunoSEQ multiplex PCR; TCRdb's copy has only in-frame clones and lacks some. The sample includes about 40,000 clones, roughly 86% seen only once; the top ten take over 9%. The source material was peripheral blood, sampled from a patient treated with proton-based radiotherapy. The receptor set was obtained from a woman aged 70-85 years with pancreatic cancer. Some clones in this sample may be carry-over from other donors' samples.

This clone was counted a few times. The CDR3 is CASSQDLALAENNEQFF. CDR3 nucleotides: TGCGCCAGCAGCCAAGATCTCGCACTAGCGGAAAACAATGAGCAGTTCTTC. The chain recombines TRBV4-1 with TRBJ2-1; 8 bases line up with TRBD2. V lost 0 bases, J lost 5 bases, and 9 bases stayed unmatched. This CDR3 is built from 17 residues. The germline CDR1 and CDR2 sequences are MGHRA and YSYEKL.

CDR3 sequence reads: CATSNLAGVYTEAFF. The CDR3 nucleotides are TGTGCCACCAGCAATTTGGCGGGAGTTTACACTGAAGCTTTCTTT. The V call is TRBV15, the J call TRBJ1-1, with D hard to call. V was cut by 4 bases and J by 3 bases, with 15 bases left in between. CDR3 size: 15 residues. CDR1 is LNHNV and CDR2 is YYDKDF in the germline V gene (reference sequence).

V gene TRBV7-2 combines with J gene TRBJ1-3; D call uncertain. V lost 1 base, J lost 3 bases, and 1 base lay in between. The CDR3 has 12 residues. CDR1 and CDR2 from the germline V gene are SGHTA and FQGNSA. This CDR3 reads CASSLDGNTIYF. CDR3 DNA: TGTGCCAGCAGCTTAGATGGAAACACCATATATTTT.

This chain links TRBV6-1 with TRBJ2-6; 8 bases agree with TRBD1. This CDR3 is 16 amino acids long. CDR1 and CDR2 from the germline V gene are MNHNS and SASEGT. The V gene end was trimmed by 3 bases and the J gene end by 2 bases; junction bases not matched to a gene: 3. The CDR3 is CASSDLTGAGANVLTF. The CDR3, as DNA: TGTGCCAGCAGTGACCTGACAGGGGCTGGGGCCAACGTCCTGACTTTC.

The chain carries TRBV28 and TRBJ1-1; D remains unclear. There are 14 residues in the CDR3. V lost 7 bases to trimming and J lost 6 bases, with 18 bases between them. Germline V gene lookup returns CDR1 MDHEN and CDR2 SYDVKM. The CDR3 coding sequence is TGTGCCAGCAACCCTACGGCCTGGCGCGCTGAAGCTTTCTTT. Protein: CASNPTAWRAEAFF.

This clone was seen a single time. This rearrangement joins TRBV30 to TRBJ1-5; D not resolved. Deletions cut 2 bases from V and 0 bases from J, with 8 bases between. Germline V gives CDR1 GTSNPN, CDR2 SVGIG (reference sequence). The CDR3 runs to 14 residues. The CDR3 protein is CAWSPGNSNQPQHF. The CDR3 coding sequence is TGTGCCTGGAGTCCGGGAAATAGCAATCAGCCCCAGCATTTT.

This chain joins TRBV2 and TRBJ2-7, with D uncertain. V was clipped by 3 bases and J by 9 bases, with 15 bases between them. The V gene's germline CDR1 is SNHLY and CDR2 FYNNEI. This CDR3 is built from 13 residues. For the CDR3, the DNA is TGTGCCAGCAGTGAGGTTGGGGTTTCAGGGCAGTACTTC. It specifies CASSEVGVSGQYF.

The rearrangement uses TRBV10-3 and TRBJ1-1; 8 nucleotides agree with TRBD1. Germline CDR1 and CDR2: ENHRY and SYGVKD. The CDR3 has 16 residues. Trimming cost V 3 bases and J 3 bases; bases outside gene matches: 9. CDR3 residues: CAISDIRGRRDTEAFF. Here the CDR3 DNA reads TGTGCCATCAGTGACATCAGGGGGCGCAGGGACACTGAAGCTTTCTTT.

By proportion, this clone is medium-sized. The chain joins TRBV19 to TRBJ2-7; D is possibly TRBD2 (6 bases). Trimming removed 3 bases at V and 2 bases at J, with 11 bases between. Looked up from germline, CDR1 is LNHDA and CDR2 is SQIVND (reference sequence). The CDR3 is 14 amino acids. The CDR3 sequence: CASSIGGTPYEQYF. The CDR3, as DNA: TGTGCCAGTAGTATCGGGGGAACCCCCTACGAGCAGTACTTC.

The CDR3 here is CASSAGPGTGIGAFF. CDR3 bases: TGTGCCAGCAGCGCGGGTCCCGGGACAGGGATCGGAGCTTTCTTT. V gene TRBV9 combines with J gene TRBJ1-1; 9 nucleotides agree with TRBD1. The CDR3 loop spans 15 amino acids. V lost 3 bases and J lost 10; bases outside the gene matches: 13. Germline V gene lookup returns CDR1 SGDLS and CDR2 YYNGEE.

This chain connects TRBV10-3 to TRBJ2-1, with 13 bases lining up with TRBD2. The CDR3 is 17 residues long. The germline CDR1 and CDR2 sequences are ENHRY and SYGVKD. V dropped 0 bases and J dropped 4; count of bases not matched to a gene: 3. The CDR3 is CAISESGLAGEYNEQFF. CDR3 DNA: TGTGCCATCAGTGAGTCAGGACTAGCGGGGGAATACAATGAGCAGTTCTTC.

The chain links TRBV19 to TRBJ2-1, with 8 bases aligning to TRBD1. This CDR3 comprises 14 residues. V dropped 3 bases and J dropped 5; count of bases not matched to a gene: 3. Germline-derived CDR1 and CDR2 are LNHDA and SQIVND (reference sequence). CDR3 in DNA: TGTGCCAGTAGTATCCCAGGGGGCAACAATGAGCAGTTCTTC. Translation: CASSIPGGNNEQFF.

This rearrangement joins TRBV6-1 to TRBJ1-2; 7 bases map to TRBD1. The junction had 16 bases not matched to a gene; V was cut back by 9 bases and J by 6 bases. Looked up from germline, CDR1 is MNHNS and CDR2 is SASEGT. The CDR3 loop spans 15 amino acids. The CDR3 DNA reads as TGTGCCAGTATCCCCTCAAGGGGGCTATATGATGGCTACACCTTC. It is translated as CASIPSRGLYDGYTF.

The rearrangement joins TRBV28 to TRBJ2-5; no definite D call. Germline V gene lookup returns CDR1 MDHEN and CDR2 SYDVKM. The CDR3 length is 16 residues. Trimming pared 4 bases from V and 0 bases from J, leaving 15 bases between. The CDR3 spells CASSSRHLTNQETQYF. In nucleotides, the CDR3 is TGTGCCAGCAGTTCTCGACATCTAACTAACCAAGAGACCCAGTACTTC.

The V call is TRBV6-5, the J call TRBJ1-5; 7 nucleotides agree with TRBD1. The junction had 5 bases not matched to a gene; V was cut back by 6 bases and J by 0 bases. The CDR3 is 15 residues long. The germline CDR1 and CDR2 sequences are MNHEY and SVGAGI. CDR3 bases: TGTGCCAGCAGAAGGGACAGCAATAGCAATCAGCCCCAGCATTTT. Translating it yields CASRRDSNSNQPQHF.

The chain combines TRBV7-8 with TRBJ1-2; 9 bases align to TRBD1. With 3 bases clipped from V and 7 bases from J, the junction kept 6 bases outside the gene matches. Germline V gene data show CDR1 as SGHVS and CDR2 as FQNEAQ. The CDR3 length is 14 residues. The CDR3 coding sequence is TGTGCCAGCAGCTTGGACAGGGGAGTACGTGGCTACACCTTC. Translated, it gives CASSLDRGVRGYTF. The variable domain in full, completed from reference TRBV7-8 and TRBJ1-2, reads GAGVSQSPRYKVAKRGQDVALRCDPISGHVSLFWYQQALGQGPEFLTYFQNEAQLDKSGLPSDRFFAERPEGSVSTLKIQRTQQEDSAVYLCASSLDRGVRGYTFGSGTRLTVV.

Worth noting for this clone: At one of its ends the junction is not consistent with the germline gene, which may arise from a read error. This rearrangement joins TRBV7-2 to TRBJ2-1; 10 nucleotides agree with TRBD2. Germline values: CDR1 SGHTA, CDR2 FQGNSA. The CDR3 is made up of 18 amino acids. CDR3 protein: CASSLAPKAGGSYNGQFF. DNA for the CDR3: TGTGCCAGCAGCTTAGCTCCGAAAGCGGGAGGGTCCTACAATGGGCAGTTCTTC.

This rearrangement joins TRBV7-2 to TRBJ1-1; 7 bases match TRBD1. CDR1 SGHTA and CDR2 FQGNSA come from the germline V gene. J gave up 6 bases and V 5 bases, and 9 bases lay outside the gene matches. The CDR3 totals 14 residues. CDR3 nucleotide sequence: TGTGCCAGCAGCGCGACAGGGCGTTTCTCTGAAGCTTTCTTT. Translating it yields CASSATGRFSEAFF.

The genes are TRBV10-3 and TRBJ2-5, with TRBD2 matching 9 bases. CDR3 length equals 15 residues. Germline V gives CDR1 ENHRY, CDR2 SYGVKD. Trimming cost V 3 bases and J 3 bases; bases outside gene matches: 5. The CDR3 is CAISDPSGIKETQYF. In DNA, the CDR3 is TGTGCCATCAGTGACCCTAGCGGGATTAAAGAGACCCAGTACTTC.

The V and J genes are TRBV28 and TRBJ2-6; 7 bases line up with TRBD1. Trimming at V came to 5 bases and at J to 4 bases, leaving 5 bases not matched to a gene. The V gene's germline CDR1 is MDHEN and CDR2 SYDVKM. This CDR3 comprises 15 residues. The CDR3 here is CASSETGRGANVLTF. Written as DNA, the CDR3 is TGTGCCAGCAGTGAGACAGGGCGCGGGGCCAACGTCCTGACTTTC.

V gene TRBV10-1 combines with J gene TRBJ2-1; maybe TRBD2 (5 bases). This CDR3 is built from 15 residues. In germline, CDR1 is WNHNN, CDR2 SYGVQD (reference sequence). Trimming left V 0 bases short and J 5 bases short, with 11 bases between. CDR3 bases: TGCGCCAGCAGTGAGTCTGGCGGGCCTAACAATGAGCAGTTCTTC. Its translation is CASSESGGPNNEQFF.

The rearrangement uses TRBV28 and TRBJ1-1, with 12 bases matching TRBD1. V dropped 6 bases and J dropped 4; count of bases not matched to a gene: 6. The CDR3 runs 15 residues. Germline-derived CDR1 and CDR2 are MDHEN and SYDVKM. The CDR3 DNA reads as TGTGCCAGCAGAACGGGACAGGGGGCGCTCACTGAAGCTTTCTTT. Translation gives CASRTGQGALTEAFF.

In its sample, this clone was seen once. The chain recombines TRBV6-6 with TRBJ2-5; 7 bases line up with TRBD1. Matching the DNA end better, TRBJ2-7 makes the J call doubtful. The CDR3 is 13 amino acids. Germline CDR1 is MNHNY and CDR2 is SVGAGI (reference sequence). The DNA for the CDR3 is TGTGCCAGCAGCCGGGACAGAACCTACGAGCAGTACTTC. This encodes CASSRDRTYEQYF.

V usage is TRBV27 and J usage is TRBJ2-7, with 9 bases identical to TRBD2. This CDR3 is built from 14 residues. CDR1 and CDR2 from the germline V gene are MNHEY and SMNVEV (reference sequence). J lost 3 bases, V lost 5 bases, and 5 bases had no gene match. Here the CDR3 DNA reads TGTGCCAGCAGTCAACTAGCGGGCCTCTACGAGCAGTACTTC. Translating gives CASSQLAGLYEQYF.

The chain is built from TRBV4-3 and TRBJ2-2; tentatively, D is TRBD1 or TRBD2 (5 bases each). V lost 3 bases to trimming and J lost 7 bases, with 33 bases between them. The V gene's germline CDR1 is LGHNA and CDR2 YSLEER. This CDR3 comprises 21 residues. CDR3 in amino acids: CASSHQRGGQRDACSDGELFF. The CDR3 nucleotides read TGCGCCAGCAGCCACCAACGTGGAGGCCAGAGGGACGCCTGTTCGGACGGGGAGCTGTTTTTT.

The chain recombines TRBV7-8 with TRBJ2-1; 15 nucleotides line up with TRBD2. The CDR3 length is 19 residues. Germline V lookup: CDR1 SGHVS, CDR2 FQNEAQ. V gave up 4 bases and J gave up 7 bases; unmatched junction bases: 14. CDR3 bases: TGTGCCAGCAGCTCAAATGCGAGGACTAGCGGGAGGGAGGGGAATGAGCAGTTCTTC. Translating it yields CASSSNARTSGREGNEQFF.